The source of this T cell receptor (beta chain) is a study of blood T cell repertoires in COVID-19. For the study at large: In each case, the material was cDNA or gDNA derived from T cells, B-cell-depleted T cells, or PBMCs.

Original analysis: Amplification from reference gene primers served as the basis for estimated nucleated cell counts. Clones were read by immunoSEQ multiplex PCR, and TCRdb kept only the in-frame ones, dropping some. The V and J calls and clone size come from that table; D and trimming were worked out from the DNA. The sample has roughly 200,000 clones, around 90% seen once. This CDR3 has 12 amino acids. CDR1 and CDR2 (germline): SGHNT, YENEEA. Trimming pared 5 bases from V and 2 bases from J, leaving 7 bases between. Each participant's cohort was designated according to participant-reported clinical history. The study counted Cohort 3 donors as recovered given two negative PCRs, clearance, or symptom resolution.

This TCR was recovered from a woman in her 30s who had recovered from COVID-19. This chain connects TRBV11-3 to TRBJ2-7; D not certain. Sequenced input: PBMCs or T cells enriched from blood (not recorded which). CDR3 nucleotide sequence: TGTGCCAGCAGCCCGCGGACCTACGAGCAGTACTTC. Translating it yields CASSPRTYEQYF.